This T cell receptor (beta chain) emerged from a study of T cells after yellow fever vaccination. Study-level information: With SMART-Seq v4 Ultra Low Input, the fractions containing low cell numbers were prepared. Study results and caveats: Subsequent to the booster, the majority of primary-vaccination clones reappeared (around 96% CD4, 85% to 90% CD8). The study found a weaker secondary response that peaked faster, day 5 versus 15.

On this clonotype: Its antigen is currently unknown.

The CDR3 is made up of 16 amino acids. Germline V gives CDR1 SGDLS, CDR2 YYNGEE. The ends were cut back, 0 bases at V and 6 bases at J, with 19 bases in the middle. The authors made TCR cDNA by 5'RACE template switching, adding a universal primer site and UMIs. From the 5' RACE reads, TCRdb called clonotypes with MiXCR, one entry per CDR3 protein. The repertoire holds a few hundred thousand distinct CDR3 sequences, 17% seen once, with 17% in the top ten. The sample was PBMCs, taken around 5 days after the first yellow fever vaccination. V usage is TRBV9 and J usage is TRBJ2-7, with D perhaps TRBD2 (6 bases). The receptor comes from a man between 18 and 35 years old who received the YFV17D yellow fever vaccine. CDR3 region: CASSVGLWGDLSEQYF. The CDR3 bases are TGTGCCAGCAGCGTAGGGCTGTGGGGGGATTTGAGCGAGCAGTACTTC.